The clone carrying this T cell receptor beta chain was recorded many times. Assembly of TCR beta libraries relied on iRepertoire HTBI primers together with Arm-PCR of CDR3 regions. In the study's own analysis: Throughout the samples, researchers identified fewer than 80 TRBV and about 15 TRBJ segments. TCRdb reanalysed the multiplex PCR reads using MiXCR and keeps one entry per CDR3 protein. These V and J calls rely on TCRdb rather than the paper's analysis. The table records about 350,000 distinct CDR3 sequences, 16% of them present only once. The data originate from a study of regulatory T cells in long-lasting Graves disease. The time point is: newly diagnosed GD, antithyroid drugs for less than 3 months. Extracted RNA from PBMCs served as the source of the TCR library. Per germline, CDR1 SNHLY and CDR2 FYNNEI. Trimming left V 4 bases short and J 6 bases short, with 9 bases between. The CDR3 covers 13 residues.

These records were also assigned to another study, of T cells in Graves' hyperthyroidism and ophthalmopathy. From that report: The HTBI set primed first-round TCR CDR3 RT-PCR. Peripheral blood also featured most of the thyroid clonotypes expanded above 0.001.

The rearrangement uses TRBV2 and TRBJ2-2; D call uncertain. The specimen comprised peripheral blood mononuclear cells (PBMCs), sampled at new diagnosis, from a patient treated with antithyroid drugs. The origin of this receptor is a man in his forties with Graves disease. CDR3 DNA sequence: TGTGCCAGCAGTGTGGGTGAAGCCGGGGAGCTGTTTTTT. It translates to CASSVGEAGELFF.